Below are 17 T cell receptor beta chains sequenced from a single sample in a study of blood T cell repertoires in COVID-19. TCRdb keeps only in-frame clones here, not all; method: immunoSEQ multiplex PCR. This sample has about 190,000 clones, with 80% to 85% found just once. Input material: peripheral blood. The source of these receptors is a woman of 80 years or more with COVID-19, enrolled during active disease.

The rearrangement uses TRBV5-1 and TRBJ2-1; 10 bases line up with TRBD2. CDR1 and CDR2 from the germline V gene are SGHRS and YFSETQ. This CDR3 region has 19 residues. The junction had 14 bases not matched to a gene; V was cut back by 2 bases and J by 3 bases. CDR3 amino acids: CASSFWGSSGRDLYNEQFF. The CDR3 nucleotides read TGCGCCAGCAGCTTCTGGGGTTCGAGCGGGAGGGACCTCTACAATGAGCAGTTCTTC.

V and J are TRBV11-2 and TRBJ2-5; 10 bases are shared with TRBD2. Germline V gene lookup returns CDR1 SGHAT and CDR2 FQNNGV. The CDR3 contains 15 residues. Losses at the gene ends were 5 bases for V and 6 bases for J; bases not matched to a gene: 9. The DNA for the CDR3 is TGTGCCAGCAGCCAGCCAAGCGGGGGGGCGCAGACCCAGTACTTC. Its protein product is CASSQPSGGAQTQYF.

A few counts support this clone. This chain uses TRBV19 with TRBJ1-2; TRBD1 matches 8 bases. In germline, CDR1 is LNHDA, CDR2 SQIVND (reference sequence). Trimming took 7 bases from V and 1 from J; bases not matched to a gene: 5. CDR3 length: 14 amino acids. The CDR3 is CASTTGGFNYGYTF. CDR3 nucleotide sequence: TGTGCCAGTACTACAGGGGGTTTTAACTATGGCTACACCTTC.

The chain has TRBV28 and TRBJ2-2, with TRBD1 matching 7 bases. The CDR3 length is 17 residues. Germline V gene data show CDR1 as MDHEN and CDR2 as SYDVKM. V gave up 1 base and J gave up 1 base; unmatched junction bases: 6. The CDR3 sequence is CASSLSGWTGNTGELFF. CDR3 DNA sequence: TGTGCCAGCAGTTTATCGGGATGGACAGGGAACACCGGGGAGCTGTTTTTT.

This clone was counted once. V usage is TRBV7-2 and J usage is TRBJ1-1; possible D gene TRBD1, 6 bases. CDR3 length equals 14 residues. V shed 4 bases and J shed 4 bases, with 13 bases lying between them. The germline V gene encodes CDR1 SGHTA and CDR2 FQGNSA. The CDR3 coding sequence is TGTGCCAGCAGCTCCAACAGGGTCGCCACTGAAGCTTTCTTT. Residues: CASSSNRVATEAFF.

The chain joins TRBV11-2 to TRBJ2-5; 12 bases are a match to TRBD2. CDR1 is SGHAT and CDR2 is FQNNGV in the germline V gene. V gave up 5 bases and J gave up 1 base; unmatched junction bases: 5. This CDR3 region has 16 residues. Written as DNA, the CDR3 is TGTGCCAGCAGCCTACTAGCGGGAGGACCCCAAGAGACCCAGTACTTC. Amino acids: CASSLLAGGPQETQYF.

CDR3 region: CASSRTGYGYTF. As DNA, the CDR3 is TGTGCCAGCAGCAGAACAGGGTATGGCTACACCTTC. V usage is TRBV7-8 and J usage is TRBJ1-2, with D possibly TRBD1 on 6 matching bases. CDR1 SGHVS and CDR2 FQNEAQ come from the germline V gene. V dropped 5 bases and J dropped 5 bases, with 9 bases sitting between them. CDR3 length: 12 amino acids.

About this clone itself: This sample also contains other DNA sequences that code for the same CDR3. The rearrangement uses TRBV28 and TRBJ1-5; possibly TRBD1 for D (5 bases). V was shortened by 6 bases and J by 2 bases, with 14 bases between the two germline ends. The CDR3 runs to 15 residues. CDR1 and CDR2 (germline): MDHEN, SYDVKM. The CDR3 DNA follows: TGTGCCAGCAGCACCGGGGGGGACGGCAATCAGCCCCAGCATTTT. Translated: CASSTGGDGNQPQHF.

The chain links TRBV29-1 to TRBJ2-5; 12 nucleotides align to TRBD2. The germline gives CDR1 SQVTM, CDR2 ANQGSEA. With 7 bases clipped from V and 5 bases from J, the junction kept 14 bases outside the gene matches. The CDR3 consists of 16 residues. The chain's CDR3 is CSGWTGASGRGETQYF. The DNA for the CDR3 is TGCAGCGGATGGACAGGGGCTAGCGGGAGGGGGGAGACCCAGTACTTC.

This clone was recorded a few times. The genes are TRBV7-8 and TRBJ1-2; TRBD1 might be the D (5 bases). This CDR3 spans 15 amino acids. Germline CDR1 SGHVS, CDR2 FQNEAQ. The V gene lost 1 base and the J gene lost 4 bases, with 13 bases spanning the gap. CDR3: CASSLVGQLSYGYTF. CDR3 in DNA: TGTGCCAGCAGCTTAGTGGGGCAGCTGAGCTATGGCTACACCTTC. The whole variable domain, remainder taken from reference TRBV7-8 and TRBJ1-2, is GAGVSQSPRYKVAKRGQDVALRCDPISGHVSLFWYQQALGQGPEFLTYFQNEAQLDKSGLPSDRFFAERPEGSVSTLKIQRTQQEDSAVYLCASSLVGQLSYGYTFGSGTRLTVV.

The chain has TRBV5-6 and TRBJ1-1, with TRBD1 matching 9 bases. Losses at the gene ends were 3 bases for V and 1 base for J; bases not matched to a gene: 7. The CDR3 is 16 amino acids. Germline CDR1 and CDR2: SGHDT and YYEEEE. The CDR3 region has the DNA TGTGCCAGCAGCTCCGGGACAGGGTGGGGGAACACTGAAGCTTTCTTT. This sequence encodes CASSSGTGWGNTEAFF.

In regard to this clone: This CDR3 is also generated by other DNA sequences in the sample. This chain links TRBV29-1 with TRBJ2-7; the D is unclear. This CDR3 has 12 amino acids. CDR1 SQVTM and CDR2 ANQGSEA come from the germline V gene. V lost 4 bases, J lost 0 bases, and 7 bases lay in between. The CDR3 loop reads CSVAGGSYEQYF. CDR3 DNA: TGCAGCGTTGCTGGCGGCTCCTACGAGCAGTACTTC.

The chain employs TRBV7-6 and TRBJ2-7; 8 nucleotides agree with TRBD1. After removal of 1 base from V and 6 bases from J, the junction contained 5 bases not matched to a gene. This CDR3 spans 14 amino acids. Germline CDR1 reads SGHVS; CDR2 reads FNYEAQ. CDR3 in amino acids: CASSLDDRGREQYF. The CDR3 nucleotides read TGTGCCAGCAGCTTAGATGACAGGGGCCGCGAGCAGTACTTC.

This clone was seen more than once but under ten times. DNA of the CDR3: TGTGCCAGCAGCCCTTATACGACAGGGCCCCAAGAGACCCAGTACTTC. Protein: CASSPYTTGPQETQYF. The V and J genes are TRBV3-1 (or the pseudogene TRBV3-2) and TRBJ2-5; 7 positions agree with TRBD1. V trimming: 4 bases; J trimming: 1 base; junction bases outside the gene matches: 9. The CDR3 contains 16 residues. Germline V gene data show CDR1 as LGHDT and CDR2 as YNNKEL (reference sequence).

V is TRBV24-1 and J is TRBJ1-2; 11 bases agree with TRBD1. Germline loops: CDR1 KGHDR, CDR2 SFDVKD. The CDR3 contains 21 residues. V dropped 3 bases and J dropped 0; count of bases not matched to a gene: 17. CDR3 in DNA: TGTGCCACCAGTGATCCCCCCTTCGAGGACAGGGGGCGTAGGACTAACTATGGCTACACCTTC. Translated, it gives CATSDPPFEDRGRRTNYGYTF.

The V and J genes are TRBV7-2 and TRBJ1-1, with a weak D call TRBD1 (5 bases). Germline values: CDR1 SGHTA, CDR2 FQGNSA. The length of the CDR3 is 17 residues. The V end was cut by 0 bases, the J end by 0 bases, with 14 bases between. The CDR3 DNA sequence: TGTGCCAGCAGCTTAGCGCTCACAGGATCTATGAACACTGAAGCTTTCTTT. It yields the protein CASSLALTGSMNTEAFF.

Regarding this clone: The sample carries other DNA sequences with the same CDR3. The V gene is TRBV5-4, the J gene TRBJ2-5; 12 positions agree with TRBD2. The CDR3 covers 15 residues. CDR1 and CDR2 from the germline V gene are SGHNT and YYREEE (reference sequence). J lost 1 base, V lost 5 bases, and 3 bases had no gene match. The CDR3 sequence: CASSTGLAGQETQYF. CDR3 DNA sequence: TGTGCCAGCAGTACGGGACTAGCGGGCCAAGAGACCCAGTACTTC.